Presented here are 10 T cell receptor beta chains from one specimen sequenced in a study of blood T cell repertoires in COVID-19. The table came from immunoSEQ multiplex PCR; TCRdb's copy has only in-frame clones and leaves some out. The sample holds about 420,000 clones, 70% to 90% seen once. The source material was peripheral blood. The receptor source for this set is a man aged 18 to 29 with COVID-19, enrolled during active disease.

The rearrangement uses TRBV5-1 and TRBJ2-1, with D hard to call. CDR1 and CDR2 (germline): SGHRS, YFSETQ. The CDR3 loop spans 13 amino acids. V was cut by 1 base and J by 5 bases, with 7 bases left in between. The chain's CDR3 is CASSLSLDNEQFF. CDR3 DNA: TGCGCCAGCAGCTTGTCTTTAGACAATGAGCAGTTCTTC.

The V call is TRBV5-1, the J call TRBJ2-3; D ambiguous. The V end lost 2 bases, the J end lost 6 bases, and 16 bases lay between the germline ends. Germline V gene sequence: CDR1 SGHRS, CDR2 YFSETQ. This CDR3 contains 15 residues. The CDR3 DNA is TGCGCCAGCAGCTTAAGCTCGCAGGATGGGGATACGCAGTATTTT. Its translation: CASSLSSQDGDTQYF.

The chain links TRBV12-3 or TRBV12-4 to TRBJ1-1; 7 bases align to TRBD1. The CDR3 covers 13 residues. V lost 5 bases, J lost 4 bases, and 4 bases stayed unmatched. The CDR3 here is CASSPQGGTEAFF. The CDR3, as DNA: TGTGCCAGCAGTCCTCAGGGGGGCACTGAAGCTTTCTTT.

This chain uses TRBV18 with TRBJ2-7; D not resolved. The CDR3 contains 12 residues. Germline V gene data show CDR1 as KGHSH and CDR2 as LQKENI. Between the trimmed V and J ends, which lost 2 bases and 3 bases, there was a span of 5 bases. DNA of the CDR3: TGTGCCAGCTCACCATCACTCTACGAGCAGTACTTC. Its translation: CASSPSLYEQYF.

The V gene is TRBV5-4, the J gene TRBJ2-3, with TRBD2 matching over 10 bases. The CDR3 runs to 16 residues. Germline values: CDR1 SGHNT, CDR2 YYREEE (reference sequence). V lost 2 bases, J lost 6 bases, and 9 bases stayed unmatched. CDR3 sequence: CASSFWTSGGEDTQYF. CDR3 nucleotide sequence: TGTGCCAGCAGCTTCTGGACTAGCGGAGGGGAGGATACGCAGTATTTT.

CDR3 in DNA: TGTGCTAGTGGTCCCGGGGTAGCACCGGGAAGCGGGGAGCTGTTTTTT. Its translation: CASGPGVAPGSGELFF. The genes are TRBV12-5 and TRBJ2-2; tentative D call: TRBD2 (5 bases). Germline lookup yields CDR1 LGHNT and CDR2 FRNRAP. V lost 5 bases to trimming and J lost 7 bases, with 20 bases between them. The CDR3 runs to 16 residues.

This sequence joins TRBV24-1 and TRBJ2-5, with 9 positions matching TRBD1. The CDR3 consists of 15 residues. Germline CDR1 is KGHDR and CDR2 is SFDVKD. Germline trimming cut 3 bases from V and 5 bases from J; bases unmatched to any gene: 6. The CDR3 sequence is CATSDRTGEIETQYF. The CDR3 nucleotides are TGTGCCACCAGTGATAGGACAGGGGAGATCGAGACCCAGTACTTC.

This sequence joins TRBV18 and TRBJ2-1; 10 bases line up with TRBD2. The CDR3 extends over 15 amino acids. The V gene's germline CDR1 is KGHSH and CDR2 LQKENI. The ends lost 6 bases at V and 9 bases at J; junction bases unmatched: 11. The CDR3 here is CASSMTSGPGGEQFF. The CDR3 region has the DNA TGTGCCAGCTCGATGACTAGCGGGCCGGGGGGTGAGCAGTTCTTC.

This chain links TRBV29-1 with TRBJ2-7, with TRBD2 identical over 7 bases. The CDR3 length is 11 residues. V was pared by 6 bases and J by 5 bases, with 4 bases of the junction left unmatched. Germline V gene sequence: CDR1 SQVTM, CDR2 ANQGSEA. In DNA, the CDR3 is TGCAGCGTCAAACTAGCGCACGAGCAGTACTTC. This encodes CSVKLAHEQYF.

This chain connects TRBV2 to TRBJ1-4; no definite D call. The CDR3 contains 13 residues. With 0 bases removed from V and 8 bases from J, the gap between germline ends came to 7 bases. Germline V CDR1 and CDR2: SNHLY, FYNNEI. The DNA for the CDR3 is TGTGCCAGCAGTGAAGCTGAGGAGGAAAAACTGTTTTTT. It is translated as CASSEAEEEKLFF. Filled out from reference TRBV2 and TRBJ1-4, the complete variable domain reads EPEVTQTPSHQVTQMGQEVILRCVPISNHLYFYWYRQILGQKVEFLVSFYNNEISEKSEIFDDQFSVERPDGSNFTLKIRSTKLEDSAMYFCASSEAEEEKLFFGSGTQLSVL.